This record covers a single TCR beta chain. This sample stems from a study of cytomegalovirus exposure and HLA in healthy donors. In the PCR, 60 Vbeta and 13 Jbeta primers were used. The repertoire was sequenced with immunoSEQ multiplex PCR; TCRdb's copy has only in-frame clones and lacks some. The table includes 55,000 to 85,000 clones, roughly 85% detected once. The germline CDR1 and CDR2 sequences are MGHRA and YSYEKL. The CDR3 extends over 17 amino acids. Losses at the gene ends were 5 bases for V and 1 base for J; bases not matched to a gene: 14. The sequenced sample was PBMCs. The genes are TRBV4-1 and TRBJ2-7; TRBD2 matches at 7 bases. The source of this sequence is a woman in her twenties or thirties in good health and CMV-seronegative. The CDR3 is CASSAGGGRGGSYEQYF. The CDR3, as DNA: TGCGCCAGCAGCGCCGGTGGCGGGAGAGGTGGTTCCTACGAGCAGTACTTC.